The clone carrying this T cell receptor (beta chain) appeared a few times. Other DNA sequences from this sample encode an identical CDR3 as well. This specimen belongs to a study of a mutant IDH1 vaccine in newly diagnosed glioma. Regarding time point: baseline, week 1 (first vaccination visit). Treatment reported: pre-vaccination baseline after standard-of-care therapy. The method was immunoSEQ multiplex PCR; TCRdb's version includes in-frame clones alone and lacks a portion of them. The profile shows 25,000 to 35,000 clones, about 88% of them singletons. The sequence was collected from a woman in her thirties or forties with glioma. Sequences were derived from PBMCs, sampled from a glioma patient treated with radiotherapy, temozolomide or both.

CDR3 protein: CASRQAGETQYF. CDR3 coding DNA: TGTGCCAGTCGTCAGGCTGGCGAGACCCAGTACTTC. The chain is built from TRBV19 and TRBJ2-5; D ambiguous. The CDR3 is 12 amino acids. Germline V gives CDR1 LNHDA, CDR2 SQIVND (reference sequence). Trimming removed 8 bases from V and 5 bases from J, with 12 bases in between.